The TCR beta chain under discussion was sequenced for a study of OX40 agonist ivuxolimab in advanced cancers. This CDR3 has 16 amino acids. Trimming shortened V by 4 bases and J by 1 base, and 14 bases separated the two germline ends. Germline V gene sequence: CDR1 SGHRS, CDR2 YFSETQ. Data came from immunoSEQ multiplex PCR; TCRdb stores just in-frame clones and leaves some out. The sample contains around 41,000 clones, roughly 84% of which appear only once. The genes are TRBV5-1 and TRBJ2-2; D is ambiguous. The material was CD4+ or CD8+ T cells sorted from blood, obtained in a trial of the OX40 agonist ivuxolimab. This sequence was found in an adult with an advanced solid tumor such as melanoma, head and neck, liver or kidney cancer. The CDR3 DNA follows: TGCGCCAGCAGCAGGGCCAGCAACCTGAACACCGGGGAGCTGTTTTTT. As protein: CASSRASNLNTGELFF.